A selection of T cell receptor beta chains follows, all from one sample in a study of T cells in Graves' hyperthyroidism and ophthalmopathy. TCRdb redid the calling of the multiplex PCR reads with MiXCR, one entry per CDR3 protein. The data show around 600,000 distinct CDR3 sequences, more than 15% seen once. What was sequenced was blood. The receptors stem from a woman in her 30s with Graves' hyperthyroidism. The CDR3 runs from the conserved cysteine through the conserved F or W. A D gene is named only where the DNA matches it firmly. Only part of the rows carry a size: once, few, many, or a class if the clone is expanded.

CDR3aa: CSARAAGYEQFF
CDR3nt: TGCAGTGCTAGGGCGGCAGGGTATGAGCAGTTCTTC
j_gene: TRBJ2-1
v_gene: TRBV20-1
abundance: many
d_gene: -

CDR3aa: CASTLGGPTGELFF
CDR3nt: TGCGCCAGCACCCTAGGCGGGCCCACCGGGGAGCTGTTTTTT
j_gene: TRBJ2-2
v_gene: TRBV4-1
abundance: few
d_gene: -

CDR3aa: CASSLERTGTVFTDTQYF
CDR3nt: TGTGCCAGCAGCTTGGAGCGGACCGGGACCGTATTCACAGATACGCAGTATTTT
j_gene: TRBJ2-3
v_gene: TRBV5-5
abundance: many
d_gene: -

CDR3aa: CASSPQEAGASNIQYF
CDR3nt: TGTGCCAGCAGTCCCCAGGAAGCGGGAGCTTCGAACATTCAGTACTTC
j_gene: TRBJ2-4
v_gene: TRBV27
abundance: many
d_gene: TRBD2

CDR3aa: CASSPSGGLRNTEAFF
CDR3nt: TGTGCCAGCAGTCCTTCGGGGGGACTTCGGAACACTGAAGCTTTCTTT
j_gene: TRBJ1-1
v_gene: TRBV27
abundance: many
d_gene: -

CDR3aa: CASSLASGIWNEQFF
CDR3nt: TGTGCCAGCAGCTTAGCTAGCGGGATATGGAATGAGCAGTTCTTC
j_gene: TRBJ2-1
v_gene: TRBV7-9
abundance: many
d_gene: TRBD2

CDR3aa: CASRAQIPGGSGANVLTF
CDR3nt: TGTGCCAGCAGAGCCCAAATCCCAGGGGGCAGTGGGGCCAACGTCCTGACTTTC
j_gene: TRBJ2-6
v_gene: TRBV28
abundance: many
d_gene: TRBD1

CDR3aa: CAIRDEQLREQYF
CDR3nt: TGTGCCATCAGGGACGAGCAGCTACGAGAGCAGTACTTC
j_gene: TRBJ2-7
v_gene: TRBV10-3
abundance: many
d_gene: -

CDR3aa: CASSTGTGPYEQDF
CDR3nt: TGTGCCAGCAGTACCGGGACAGGGCCCTACGAGCAGGACTTC
j_gene: TRBJ2-7
v_gene: TRBV6-2/TRBV6-3
abundance: -
d_gene: TRBD1

CDR3aa: CASSLIGDTGYTF
CDR3nt: TGTGCCAGCAGTTTAATAGGGGACACTGGCTACACCTTC
j_gene: TRBJ1-2
v_gene: TRBV12-3/TRBV12-4
abundance: many
d_gene: -

CDR3aa: CASSLTGVITGELFF
CDR3nt: TGTGCCAGCAGCTTAACAGGGGTTATCACCGGGGAGCTGTTTTTT
j_gene: TRBJ2-2
v_gene: TRBV5-6
abundance: -
d_gene: TRBD1

CDR3aa: CASSFQPGQQSYGYTF
CDR3nt: TGCGCCAGCAGCTTTCAACCGGGACAGCAGTCCTATGGCTACACCTTC
j_gene: TRBJ1-2
v_gene: TRBV5-1
abundance: many
d_gene: TRBD1

CDR3aa: CATSDASDSYNEQFF
CDR3nt: TGTGCCACCAGTGACGCTAGCGACTCCTACAATGAGCAGTTCTTC
j_gene: TRBJ2-1
v_gene: TRBV24-1
abundance: many
d_gene: -

CDR3aa: CASSYLETQSYGYTF
CDR3nt: TGTGCCAGCAGTTACTTGGAGACTCAAAGCTATGGCTACACCTTC
j_gene: TRBJ1-2
v_gene: TRBV6-5
abundance: few
d_gene: -

CDR3aa: CASSLAPSAGGSYEQYF
CDR3nt: TGTGCCAGCAGCTTAGCCCCCTCGGCGGGAGGATCATACGAGCAGTACTTC
j_gene: TRBJ2-7
v_gene: TRBV7-6
abundance: -
d_gene: TRBD2

CDR3aa: CALRRGWDYGYTF
CDR3nt: TGTGCCCTCAGACGGGGATGGGACTATGGCTACACCTTC
j_gene: TRBJ1-2
v_gene: TRBV30
abundance: few
d_gene: -

CDR3aa: CATSDLLAGGGDTQYF
CDR3nt: TGTGCCACCAGTGACCTATTAGCGGGAGGGGGAGATACGCAGTATTTT
j_gene: TRBJ2-3
v_gene: TRBV24-1
abundance: many
d_gene: TRBD2

CDR3aa: CASSGPGTGPYEQYF
CDR3nt: TGTGCCAGCAGCGGCCCCGGGACAGGACCCTACGAGCAGTACTTC
j_gene: TRBJ2-7
v_gene: TRBV9
abundance: many
d_gene: TRBD1

CDR3aa: CASSYAQETQYF
CDR3nt: TGTGCCAGCAGCTACGCGCAAGAGACCCAGTACTTC
j_gene: TRBJ2-5
v_gene: TRBV11-2
abundance: -
d_gene: -

CDR3aa: CASSSSAGGPYEQYF
CDR3nt: TGTGCCAGCAGTTCGTCAGCGGGAGGCCCCTACGAGCAGTACTTC
j_gene: TRBJ2-7
v_gene: TRBV28
abundance: many
d_gene: TRBD2

CDR3aa: CASSEGLANTGELFF
CDR3nt: TGCGCCAGCAGTGAAGGGCTGGCGAACACCGGGGAGCTGTTTTTT
j_gene: TRBJ2-2
v_gene: TRBV10-1
abundance: few
d_gene: -

CDR3aa: CASSLAGAPYEQYF
CDR3nt: TGTGCCAGCAGTCTAGCGGGAGCCCCCTACGAGCAGTACTTC
j_gene: TRBJ2-7
v_gene: TRBV2
abundance: -
d_gene: TRBD2

CDR3aa: CASTYGGGVGETQYF
CDR3nt: TGTGCCAGTACCTACGGCGGTGGGGTCGGGGAGACCCAGTACTTC
j_gene: TRBJ2-5
v_gene: TRBV19
abundance: many
d_gene: -

CDR3aa: CASSLSVTLNYEQYF
CDR3nt: TGTGCCAGCAGCTTATCGGTTACGTTGAACTACGAGCAGTACTTC
j_gene: TRBJ2-7
v_gene: TRBV7-2
abundance: many
d_gene: -

CDR3aa: CASRGGTGTDTQYF
CDR3nt: TGTGCCAGCAGGGGTGGCACCGGCACAGATACGCAGTATTTT
j_gene: TRBJ2-3
v_gene: TRBV27
abundance: -
d_gene: -

CDR3aa: CASSLTGGMSNQPQHF
CDR3nt: TGTGCCAGCAGTTTAACCGGGGGTATGAGCAATCAGCCCCAGCATTTT
j_gene: TRBJ1-5
v_gene: TRBV12-3/TRBV12-4
abundance: -
d_gene: -

CDR3aa: CASSHDAIYEQYF
CDR3nt: TGTGCCAGCAGTCACGACGCCATATACGAGCAGTACTTC
j_gene: TRBJ2-7
v_gene: TRBV6-1
abundance: many
d_gene: -

CDR3aa: CSGMTSVYEQYF
CDR3nt: TGCAGTGGTATGACTAGCGTATACGAGCAGTACTTC
j_gene: TRBJ2-7
v_gene: TRBV20-1
abundance: few
d_gene: TRBD2

CDR3aa: CASSQVQDRGYTF
CDR3nt: TGCGCCAGCAGCCAAGTGCAGGACAGAGGCTACACCTTC
j_gene: TRBJ1-2
v_gene: TRBV4-3
abundance: many
d_gene: -

CDR3aa: CAVRGIGEKLFF
CDR3nt: TGTGCCGTAAGGGGGATTGGAGAAAAACTGTTTTTT
j_gene: TRBJ1-4
v_gene: TRBV12-3/TRBV12-4
abundance: -
d_gene: -

CDR3aa: CASSLIRKNEQFF
CDR3nt: TGTGCCAGCAGCTTAATACGGAAGAATGAGCAGTTCTTC
j_gene: TRBJ2-1
v_gene: TRBV11-2
abundance: many
d_gene: -

CDR3aa: CASSNDRGNSPLHF
CDR3nt: TGTGCCAGCAGTAACGACAGGGGAAATTCACCCCTCCACTTT
j_gene: TRBJ1-6
v_gene: TRBV12-3/TRBV12-4
abundance: few
d_gene: TRBD1

CDR3aa: CASRDSSSYEQYF
CDR3nt: TGTGCCAGCAGGGACAGTTCCTCCTACGAGCAGTACTTC
j_gene: TRBJ2-7
v_gene: TRBV28
abundance: -
d_gene: -

CDR3aa: CASSIAPGAEQFF
CDR3nt: TGTGCCAGTAGTATAGCCCCAGGGGCTGAGCAGTTCTTC
j_gene: TRBJ2-1
v_gene: TRBV19
abundance: few
d_gene: -

CDR3aa: CASSESGLGANVLTF
CDR3nt: TGTGCCAGCAGTGAATCAGGGCTCGGGGCCAACGTCCTGACTTTC
j_gene: TRBJ2-6
v_gene: TRBV25-1
abundance: few
d_gene: -

CDR3aa: CASSQEDRGYYNEQFF
CDR3nt: TGCGCCAGCAGCCAAGAAGACAGGGGGTACTACAATGAGCAGTTCTTC
j_gene: TRBJ2-1
v_gene: TRBV4-3
abundance: few
d_gene: TRBD1

CDR3aa: CASSLSRTGSSNEQFF
CDR3nt: TGTGCCAGCAGCTTAAGCCGGACCGGGTCTAGCAATGAGCAGTTCTTC
j_gene: TRBJ2-1
v_gene: TRBV11-2
abundance: many
d_gene: -

CDR3aa: CASSSSGEETQYF
CDR3nt: TGTGCCAGCAGTTCCAGCGGGGAAGAGACCCAGTACTTC
j_gene: TRBJ2-5
v_gene: TRBV28
abundance: many
d_gene: TRBD2

CDR3aa: CASQTCRILASGRDTQYF
CDR3nt: TGTGCCAGTCAAACGTGCCGGATCCTGGCTAGCGGGAGAGATACGCAGTATTTT
j_gene: TRBJ2-3
v_gene: TRBV2
abundance: -
d_gene: TRBD2

CDR3aa: CSVEDRSGVAKNIQYF
CDR3nt: TGCAGCGTTGAAGATAGGAGCGGAGTAGCCAAAAACATTCAGTACTTC
j_gene: TRBJ2-4
v_gene: TRBV29-1
abundance: many
d_gene: -